These 21 T cell receptor beta chains were sequenced from one sample in a study of T cells in Graves' hyperthyroidism and ophthalmopathy. TCR beta CDR3 sequences were amplified from RNA transcripts. TCR CDR3 regions were first amplified by RT-PCR with HTBI primers. TCRdb independently ran MiXCR on the multiplex PCR reads; one entry per CDR3 protein. The sample holds 310,000 or so distinct CDR3 sequences, more than 15% seen once. Sequencing input: blood. These TCRs come from a woman aged 60-75 years with Graves' ophthalmopathy.

The rearrangement links TRBV11-2 to TRBJ1-3; D is uncertain. Germline assignment: CDR1 SGHAT and CDR2 FQNNGV. Trimming took 4 bases from V and 0 from J, leaving 16 bases between them. This CDR3 contains 17 residues. CDR3 loop: CASSSRGRRSSGNTIYF. CDR3 DNA: TGTGCCAGCAGCTCTCGCGGAAGACGGAGCTCTGGAAACACCATATATTTT.

This clonotype was detected many times. This chain connects TRBV29-1 to TRBJ2-3, with D perhaps TRBD1 (5 bases). V was cut by 1 base and J by 4 bases, with 15 bases left in between. Germline CDR1 is SQVTM and CDR2 is ANQGSEA. This CDR3 has 15 amino acids. The CDR3 sequence: CSVEGTIRDSDTQYF. The DNA for the CDR3 is TGCAGCGTTGAAGGCACCATCAGGGATTCAGATACGCAGTATTTT.

This clonotype appeared many times. The chain uses TRBV3-1 and TRBJ1-2, with D maybe TRBD1 (5 bases). There are 13 residues in the CDR3. The germline CDR1 and CDR2 sequences are LGHDT and YNNKEL (reference sequence). V gave up 3 bases and J gave up 5 bases, with 10 bases separating them. The CDR3 region has the DNA TGTGCCAGCAGCCACTCAGGGAGATATGGCTACACCTTC. Translated: CASSHSGRYGYTF.

This clonotype showed up just a few times. The V gene is TRBV5-6, the J gene TRBJ2-7; D is perhaps TRBD1 (6 bases). CDR1 and CDR2 (germline): SGHDT, YYEEEE. V lost 4 bases, J lost 5 bases, and 16 bases lay in between. The CDR3 covers 14 residues. CDR3: CASSQGGRGNEQYF. The CDR3 bases are TGTGCCAGCAGCCAGGGTGGCAGGGGAAACGAGCAGTACTTC.

About this clonotype itself: A read error may explain this, as a much larger clone is one base away. The genes are TRBV18 and TRBJ2-7, with D tentatively TRBD1 (6 bases). Germline lookup yields CDR1 KGHSH and CDR2 LQKENI. The CDR3 length is 15 residues. The CDR3 here is CVSSPSGQGKYEQYF. The CDR3, as DNA: TGTGTCAGCTCACCATCAGGGCAGGGGAAGTACGAGCAGTACTTC.

This clonotype was observed a handful of times. The J gene is TRBJ1-1, the V gene TRBV4-2; 11 nucleotides agree with TRBD1. Germline values: CDR1 LGHNA, CDR2 YNFKEQ. Germline trimming cut 1 base from V and 5 bases from J; bases unmatched to any gene: 6. The CDR3 runs to 16 residues. The CDR3 spells CASSQGTGGEGTEAFF. For the CDR3, the DNA is TGTGCCAGCAGCCAAGGGACAGGGGGCGAGGGGACTGAAGCTTTCTTT.

This clonotype was seen many times. The chain has TRBV6-1 and TRBJ2-5, with unresolved D. Germline loops: CDR1 MNHNS, CDR2 SASEGT. The V and J ends lost 2 bases and 6 bases respectively, with 13 bases between them. The CDR3 has 14 amino acids. CDR3 nucleotides: TGTGCCAGCAGTGAACTTATCGGATCCAAGACCCAGTACTTC. Its protein product is CASSELIGSKTQYF.

Comments on this clonotype: Just one base apart from a much larger clone, this may be a read error. The chain is built from TRBV27 and TRBJ1-1; TRBD1 might be the D (6 bases). Germline loops: CDR1 MNHEY, CDR2 SMNVEV (reference sequence). The germline V and J ends were trimmed by 5 bases and 1 base, with 14 bases remaining between them. This CDR3 is 15 amino acids long. CDR3 amino acids: CASSPGAGANTEAFF. In DNA, the CDR3 is TGTGCCAGCAGTCCCGGGGCAGGGGCGAACACTGAAGCTTTCTTT.

This clonotype was detected many times. The chain recombines TRBV5-5 with TRBJ2-2; D might be TRBD1 or TRBD2, each matching 5 bases. Per germline, CDR1 SGHKS and CDR2 YYEKEE (reference sequence). Trimming shortened V by 6 bases and J by 7 bases, and 19 bases separated the two germline ends. The CDR3 has 15 amino acids. The CDR3 loop reads CASTLMTGTVGELFF. The CDR3 DNA follows: TGTGCCAGCACTCTAATGACGGGGACGGTCGGGGAGCTGTTTTTT.

The gene calls are TRBV7-9 and TRBJ2-7; 12 nucleotides align to TRBD2. Looked up from germline, CDR1 is SEHNR and CDR2 is FQNEAQ (reference sequence). The V segment lost 5 bases and the J segment 4 bases; nucleotides outside the gene matches: 6. This CDR3 is built from 15 residues. DNA of the CDR3: TGTGCCAGCAGCCCGGCTAGCGGGAGGGGATACGAGCAGTACTTC. Protein product: CASSPASGRGYEQYF.

This clonotype has ten or more counts. J is TRBJ1-1 and V is TRBV7-9; D call uncertain. Per germline, CDR1 SEHNR and CDR2 FQNEAQ (reference sequence). The length of the CDR3 is 12 residues. With 9 bases removed from V and 2 bases from J, the gap between germline ends came to 10 bases. CDR3 DNA sequence: TGTGCCAGTACCAGAGCAAACACTGAAGCTTTCTTT. Translation: CASTRANTEAFF.

The chain employs TRBV13 and TRBJ2-2; 9 bases are a match to TRBD1. Germline assignment: CDR1 PRHDT and CDR2 FYEKMQ (reference sequence). CDR3 size: 17 residues. V lost 6 bases, J lost 2 bases, and 10 bases stayed unmatched. The CDR3 loop reads CASSEHPGQGNTGELFF. For the CDR3, the DNA is TGTGCCAGCAGTGAACATCCGGGACAGGGAAACACCGGGGAGCTGTTTTTT.

This clonotype was recorded many times. The rearrangement joins TRBV3-1 to TRBJ2-2, with unresolved D. This CDR3 has 14 residues. Looked up from germline, CDR1 is LGHDT and CDR2 is YNNKEL (reference sequence). V shed 1 base and J shed 1 base, with 4 bases lying between them. The CDR3 protein is CASSQGGNTGELFF. The CDR3 coding sequence is TGTGCCAGCAGCCAAGGGGGGAACACCGGGGAGCTGTTTTTT.

This clonotype was counted only a few times. The chain combines TRBV10-2 with TRBJ1-1; 8 bases match TRBD1. V lost 5 bases, J lost 2 bases, and 16 bases stayed unmatched. Germline V gene lookup returns CDR1 WSHSY and CDR2 SAAADI. This CDR3 has 18 residues. The chain's CDR3 is CASSPRIRTGFGNTEAFF. CDR3 coding DNA: TGCGCCAGCAGTCCCCGCATAAGGACAGGGTTTGGTAACACTGAAGCTTTCTTT.

V and J are TRBV6-1 and TRBJ2-3, with 8 positions matching TRBD1. Losses at the gene ends were 5 bases for V and 4 bases for J; bases not matched to a gene: 8. Germline loops: CDR1 MNHNS, CDR2 SASEGT. This CDR3 comprises 15 residues. This chain's CDR3 is CASSYIRDRSDTQYF. CDR3 sequence (DNA): TGTGCCAGCAGTTATATAAGGGACAGGTCAGATACGCAGTATTTT.

This clonotype has a handful of counts. The chain carries TRBV29-1 and TRBJ1-4, with D perhaps matching TRBD1 (6 bases). The CDR3 is made up of 15 amino acids. CDR1 and CDR2 (germline): SQVTM, ANQGSEA. V lost 1 base and J 7 bases, leaving 16 bases between the germline ends. This CDR3 reads CSVEVLQGGVEKLFF. The CDR3 region has the DNA TGCAGCGTTGAAGTTTTACAGGGAGGAGTTGAAAAACTGTTTTTT.

This clonotype has ten or more counts. The chain couples TRBV7-2 to TRBJ1-1, with no clear D. Deletions cut 0 bases from V and 6 bases from J, with 8 bases between. Germline lookup yields CDR1 SGHTA and CDR2 FQGNSA. The CDR3 has 13 amino acids. CDR3 in DNA: TGTGCCAGCAGCTTAGCAGGGCCCCCTGAAGCTTTCTTT. Its translation: CASSLAGPPEAFF. The whole variable domain, filled in from reference TRBV7-2 and TRBJ1-1, reads GAGVSQSPSNKVTEKGKDVELRCDPISGHTALYWYRQSLGQGLEFLIYFQGNSAPDKSGLPSDRFSAERTGGSVSTLTIQRTQQEDSAVYLCASSLAGPPEAFFGQGTRLTVV.

The chain joins TRBV7-9 to TRBJ1-1, with 8 nucleotides matching TRBD1. Trimming took 5 bases from V and 8 from J; bases not matched to a gene: 4. CDR3 length: 12 amino acids. Per the germline V gene, CDR1 is SEHNR and CDR2 is FQNEAQ (reference sequence). CDR3 in DNA: TGTGCCAGCAGCATCGGACAGGGAGAAGCTTTCTTT. Its translation is CASSIGQGEAFF.

This clonotype was recorded at least ten times. This chain's CDR3 is CSARGQGPFYEQYF. The CDR3 DNA follows: TGCAGTGCTAGAGGACAGGGGCCGTTCTACGAGCAGTACTTC. The gene calls are TRBV20-1 and TRBJ2-7, with TRBD1 matching 8 bases. The germline CDR1 and CDR2 sequences are DFQATT and SNEGSKA (reference sequence). This CDR3 has 14 amino acids. The junction had 5 bases not matched to a gene; V was cut back by 1 base and J by 3 bases.

This clonotype was counted many times. The chain uses TRBV12-3 or TRBV12-4 and TRBJ2-3; no firm D call. V shed 8 bases and J shed 4 bases, with 10 bases lying between them. This CDR3 region has 12 residues. Here the CDR3 reads CASFGLADTQYF. The DNA for the CDR3 is TGTGCCAGCTTTGGGTTAGCAGATACGCAGTATTTT.

This clonotype has at least ten counts. The chain uses TRBV5-1 and TRBJ2-7; 9 bases align to TRBD1. The germline V gene has CDR1 SGHRS and CDR2 YFSETQ. This CDR3 comprises 16 residues. V lost 4 bases and J lost 1; bases outside the gene matches: 9. The CDR3 DNA sequence: TGCGCCAGCAGCGGAACAGGGGGCGCATCGTCCTACGAGCAGTACTTC. Protein: CASSGTGGASSYEQYF.